The 25 T cell receptor beta chains below come from one sample, sequenced in a study of CD8 T cells in ankylosing spondylitis. TCRdb re-called the 5' RACE reads with MiXCR, one entry per CDR3 protein. The repertoire holds 240,000 or so distinct CDR3 sequences, approximately 12% seen once, with approximately 6.6% in the top ten. Material: blood, either unsorted or a sorted T cell fraction (not recorded which). These receptors were obtained from a male donor with ankylosing spondylitis or in good health (not recorded which).

The table lists this clonotype with many counts. The chain recombines TRBV5-1 with TRBJ2-1; 7 bases line up with TRBD2. The ends lost 3 bases at V and 4 bases at J; junction bases unmatched: 10. CDR1 is SGHRS and CDR2 is YFSETQ in the germline V gene. The CDR3 contains 16 residues. CDR3 loop: CASSSLGTIQYNEQFF. CDR3 DNA: TGCGCCAGCAGCTCCCTCGGGACTATCCAATACAATGAGCAGTTCTTC.

V usage is TRBV29-1 and J usage is TRBJ2-2; D may match TRBD1 or TRBD2 (6 bases each). In germline, CDR1 is SQVTM, CDR2 ANQGSEA. Trimming took off 4 bases at V and 2 bases at J, with 8 bases between the two ends. This CDR3 has 13 amino acids. CDR3 residues: CSVAGANTGELFF. Written as DNA, the CDR3 is TGCAGCGTTGCGGGGGCTAACACCGGGGAGCTGTTTTTT.

This clonotype occurred a few times. The V gene is TRBV20-1, the J gene TRBJ2-2; the match to TRBD2 covers 10 bases. This CDR3 contains 13 residues. The V gene's germline CDR1 is DFQATT and CDR2 SNEGSKA (reference sequence). The CDR3 region is CAQRGGLSAELFF. The CDR3 bases are TGCGCACAGCGGGGGGGCCTTTCTGCGGAGCTGTTTTTT.

In this sample, this clonotype turned up many times. The chain links TRBV5-1 to TRBJ2-7; D ambiguous. Germline V gene data show CDR1 as SGHRS and CDR2 as YFSETQ. The CDR3 is 14 residues long. V dropped 0 bases and J dropped 1 base, with 8 bases sitting between them. The CDR3: CASSLVPPSYEQYF. DNA of the CDR3: TGCGCCAGCAGCTTGGTCCCCCCTTCCTACGAGCAGTACTTC.

This clonotype was counted only a few times. V and J are TRBV3-1 and TRBJ2-6; D is perhaps TRBD1 (5 bases). V was trimmed by 4 bases and J by 2 bases, leaving 18 bases between them. The CDR3 consists of 18 residues. Per the germline V gene, CDR1 is LGHDT and CDR2 is YNNKEL (reference sequence). The CDR3 DNA sequence: TGTGCCAGCAGCCCTAAGAGGAGCCTCAGGGCTGGGGCCAACGTCCTGACTTTC. Translated, it gives CASSPKRSLRAGANVLTF.

This clonotype was counted at least ten times. CDR3 bases: TGTGCCAGTAACAGTGCCCTCACAGATACGCAGTATTTT. Translation gives CASNSALTDTQYF. V is TRBV12-3 or TRBV12-4 and J is TRBJ2-3; no firm D call. V was clipped by 9 bases and J by 2 bases, with 12 bases between them. The CDR3 sequence is 13 residues long.

This clonotype was counted at least ten times. V is TRBV6-1 and J is TRBJ1-3; D remains unclear. The CDR3 contains 14 residues. V lost 8 bases, J lost 3 bases, and 14 bases lay in between. In germline, CDR1 is MNHNS, CDR2 SASEGT. CDR3 amino acids: CASSLGDDGNTIYF. CDR3 nucleotides: TGTGCCAGCTCCCTTGGAGACGATGGAAACACCATATATTTT.

This clonotype has more than one count but fewer than ten. The chain recombines TRBV7-8 with TRBJ1-1, with D tentatively TRBD1 (5 bases). V was clipped by 6 bases and J by 0 bases, with 11 bases between them. The CDR3 has 14 amino acids. From germline, CDR1 is SGHVS and CDR2 FQNEAQ. Here the CDR3 DNA reads TGTGCCAGCAGTGAGACAGTTATGAACACTGAAGCTTTCTTT. Translation gives CASSETVMNTEAFF.

This clonotype was seen a few times. The V gene is TRBV20-1, the J gene TRBJ1-5; tentative D call: TRBD1 (6 bases). Germline values: CDR1 DFQATT, CDR2 SNEGSKA (reference sequence). Trimming removed 3 bases at V and 1 base at J, with 16 bases between. This CDR3 comprises 16 residues. The CDR3 protein is CSARDGQQPSNQPQHF. In DNA form, the CDR3 reads TGCAGTGCTAGGGATGGACAGCAACCCAGCAATCAGCCCCAGCATTTT.

On this clonotype itself: A read error may produce the germline difference seen at one junction end. This chain links TRBV7-3 with TRBJ2-2, with 14 bases fitting TRBD2. This CDR3 comprises 20 residues. Germline lookup yields CDR1 SGHTA and CDR2 FQGTGA. The CDR3 protein is CASSLNPGLAGDFNTRELFF. CDR3 sequence (DNA): TGTGCCAGCAGCTTAAATCCGGGACTAGCGGGGGACTTTAACACCAGGGAGCTGTTTTTT.

This clonotype was counted ten times or more. V and J are TRBV10-2 and TRBJ2-2; 7 bases align to TRBD2. This CDR3 is 15 amino acids long. Losses at the gene ends were 8 bases for V and 6 bases for J; bases not matched to a gene: 12. Germline V CDR1 and CDR2: WSHSY, SAAADI. The CDR3 nucleotides read TGCGCCAGCCGGCCCACTGCGGGAGTACCCGGGGAGCTGTTTTTT. It yields the protein CASRPTAGVPGELFF.

This clonotype appeared a few times. The chain is built from TRBV5-1 and TRBJ2-1; TRBD2 matches 7 bases. The V and J ends lost 4 bases and 6 bases, in that order; junction bases with no gene match: 16. The CDR3 runs 17 residues. Germline V CDR1 and CDR2: SGHRS, YFSETQ. The CDR3 sequence is CASSLRRQAGIPNEQFF. DNA of the CDR3: TGCGCCAGCAGCCTCCGTCGTCAAGCGGGAATCCCCAATGAGCAGTTCTTC.

This clonotype has a count of ten or more. The chain joins TRBV6-1 to TRBJ1-2, with 9 bases that match TRBD1. The V gene end was trimmed by 6 bases and the J gene end by 6 bases; junction bases not matched to a gene: 14. CDR3 length: 16 amino acids. CDR1 MNHNS and CDR2 SASEGT come from the germline V gene. CDR3 region: CASSRNRDRVLDGYTF. In nucleotides, the CDR3 is TGTGCCAGCAGCCGCAACCGGGACAGGGTCCTCGATGGCTACACCTTC.

At least ten counts were recorded for this clonotype. The CDR3 nucleotides read TGTGCCAGCAGTTTAGGCAGCTTCCAAGAGACCCAGTACTTC. This encodes CASSLGSFQETQYF. The chain joins TRBV12-3 or TRBV12-4 to TRBJ2-5; D is undetermined. The CDR3 extends over 14 amino acids. V was cut by 1 base and J by 1 base, with 7 bases left in between.

This clonotype was recorded at least ten times. The chain carries TRBV10-3 and TRBJ2-1, with D perhaps matching TRBD2 (6 bases). The CDR3 covers 15 residues. Germline V lookup: CDR1 ENHRY, CDR2 SYGVKD. V was trimmed by 0 bases and J by 7 bases, leaving 13 bases between them. This CDR3 reads CAISESSGLGNEQFF. The CDR3 DNA reads TGTGCCATCAGTGAGTCGAGCGGGCTTGGGAATGAGCAGTTCTTC.

On this clonotype itself: A much larger clone lies one base from this, so it may be a read error. This chain links TRBV7-6 with TRBJ2-7; 11 nucleotides align to TRBD2. Germline V CDR1 and CDR2: SGHVS, FNYEAQ. This CDR3 comprises 15 residues. CDR3 DNA sequence: TGTACCAGCAGCCCGAGACTAGCGGGAAGGGGCGAGCAGTACTTC. Translated: CTSSPRLAGRGEQYF.

In its sample, this clonotype was seen many times. This rearrangement joins TRBV20-1 to TRBJ2-3, with D possibly being TRBD2 (6 bases). Germline loops: CDR1 DFQATT, CDR2 SNEGSKA (reference sequence). This CDR3 spans 15 amino acids. V was cut by 2 bases and J by 2 bases, with 14 bases left in between. CDR3 coding DNA: TGCAGTGCTAGAAACGGACGGGAGATCACAGATACGCAGTATTTT. Its translation: CSARNGREITDTQYF.

This clonotype was observed at least ten times. The chain links TRBV7-3 to TRBJ1-1, with 7 nucleotides matching TRBD1. CDR3 size: 12 residues. Germline trimming cut 5 bases from V and 11 bases from J; bases unmatched to any gene: 8. The germline V gene encodes CDR1 SGHTA and CDR2 FQGTGA. The CDR3 protein is CASSLLQGPAFF. Here the CDR3 DNA reads TGTGCCAGCAGCCTATTACAGGGGCCTGCTTTCTTT. Filled out from reference TRBV7-3 and TRBJ1-1, the complete variable domain reads GAGVSQTPSNKVTEKGKYVELRCDPISGHTALYWYRQSLGQGPEFLIYFQGTGAADDSGLPNDRFFAVRPEGSVSTLKIQRTERGDSAVYLCASSLLQGPAFFGQGTRLTVV.

This clonotype has more than one count but fewer than ten. The chain employs TRBV7-8 and TRBJ2-1; 7 nucleotides align to TRBD2. With 1 base clipped from V and 3 bases from J, the junction kept 12 bases outside the gene matches. This CDR3 spans 18 amino acids. From germline, CDR1 is SGHVS and CDR2 FQNEAQ. In DNA, the CDR3 is TGTGCCAGCAGCTTAGTGGCCCTAGCGGAAACTTTCTACAATGAGCAGTTCTTC. This encodes CASSLVALAETFYNEQFF.

This clonotype has at least ten counts. The CDR3 spells CASSLAAGNEQYF. As DNA, the CDR3 is TGCGCCAGCAGCTTGGCGGCAGGGAACGAGCAGTACTTC. This chain connects TRBV5-1 to TRBJ2-7; tentative D call: TRBD1 (5 bases). V shed 0 bases and J shed 5 bases, with 9 bases lying between them. Germline values: CDR1 SGHRS, CDR2 YFSETQ. The CDR3 loop spans 13 amino acids.

This clonotype has a count of ten or more. The CDR3 nucleotides read TGTGCCAGCAGTGACGGCAACTACGAGCAGTACTTC. Its translation is CASSDGNYEQYF. The chain is built from TRBV25-1 and TRBJ2-7; D gene unclear. Germline V gene sequence: CDR1 MGHDK, CDR2 SYGVNS. V lost 3 bases, J lost 3 bases, and 6 bases lay in between. This CDR3 comprises 12 residues.

This clonotype was observed at least ten times. CDR3 coding DNA: TGTGCCAGCAGTTTAGGTTCCCTACCTGAGCAGTTCTTC. Protein sequence: CASSLGSLPEQFF. The rearrangement links TRBV12-3 or TRBV12-4 to TRBJ2-1; no clear D gene. Trimming took 1 base from V and 9 from J, leaving 10 bases between them. The CDR3 is 13 residues long.

At least ten counts were recorded for this clonotype. This sequence joins TRBV20-1 and TRBJ1-5; D is perhaps TRBD1 (6 bases). Germline-derived CDR1 and CDR2 are DFQATT and SNEGSKA (reference sequence). The ends were cut back, 6 bases at V and 4 bases at J, with 19 bases in the middle. CDR3 length equals 15 residues. CDR3 protein: CSASDSPQGNQPQHF. As DNA, the CDR3 is TGCAGTGCATCAGATTCCCCGCAGGGGAATCAGCCCCAGCATTTT.

This clonotype appeared many times. This rearrangement joins TRBV29-1 to TRBJ2-1, with 10 bases matching TRBD1. The CDR3 is 14 residues long. J gave up 5 bases and V 3 bases, and 4 bases lay outside the gene matches. Germline V gene data show CDR1 as SQVTM and CDR2 as ANQGSEA. CDR3 DNA sequence: TGCAGCGTTGAGGGACAGGGGCGCGACAATGAGCAGTTCTTC. Translating gives CSVEGQGRDNEQFF.

The sample holds many counts of this clonotype. The chain recombines TRBV20-1 with TRBJ2-3, with TRBD2 matching over 7 bases. The junction had 5 bases not matched to a gene; V was cut back by 1 base and J by 4 bases. Looked up from germline, CDR1 is DFQATT and CDR2 is SNEGSKA (reference sequence). This CDR3 is 14 amino acids long. CDR3 amino acids: CSARGRELPDTQYF. CDR3 nucleotides: TGCAGTGCTAGAGGGCGGGAGTTGCCAGATACGCAGTATTTT.